This T cell receptor (beta chain) was profiled in a study of blood T cell repertoires in COVID-19 (dated by TCRdb to 2019 to 2021). For context, the study as a whole: The collaborator samples originated in the United States, Italy and Spain and spanned the acute and convalescent phases of COVID-19. The samples were drawn from two sources: the first 160 participants of the ongoing ImmuneRACE study, and 1,000 to 1,500 subjects contributed by 6 global collaborators. The material from the prospective study consisted of cDNA or gDNA derived from T cells, B-cell-depleted T cells, or PBMCs. HLA class I and class II types, where available, came from metadata supplied by the sample provider rather than from assay-based typing. Subjects who had been exposed to COVID-19, were actively infected with it, or had recovered from it provided the deeply sampled blood TCRbeta repertoires that made up the dataset. The repertoires were released in a freely available public database intended as a resource for research on the immune response to SARS-CoV-2. Sample metadata almost always included a de-identified subject ID, COVID-19 status, age in years and sex. What the authors observed across the whole study: The quantity of clinical and demographic metadata differed by source and by participant and was supplied without curation.

Notes on this clone: The antigen this receptor binds is unknown. The sample holds no much larger clone one base away, and base qualities are not on file.

TCRbeta CDR3 regions were amplified from genomic DNA by means of the immunoSEQ Assay, a bias-controlled multiplex PCR. On the study's bioinformatics: The number of nucleated cells in each sample was estimated by amplification of reference gene primers within the assay. To quantify the absolute abundance of each unique TCRbeta CDR3 rearrangement, sequence reads were collapsed and filtered. For each sample, productive Simpson clonality was calculated by taking the square root of Simpson's diversity index across productive rearrangements. In TCRdb, the immuneACCESS table is reduced to in-frame sequences with V and J assigned. These tables do not hold every clone; where another copy was compared, an unresolved V gene accounts for under half, and the others remain unexplained. Clonal size and the V and J genes are those of that table, whereas D and trimming came from the DNA. This sample has fewer than 300,000 clones in its table, and around 90% of those were observed once. The ten largest make up roughly 0.8% of the sample.

After removal of 4 bases from V and 0 bases from J, the junction retains 10 bases not matched to a gene. The germline V gene encodes CDR1 SGHNT and CDR2 YYREEE (reference sequence). Counted from cysteine to phenylalanine, this CDR3 has 17 amino acids. This entry keeps only the CDR3 DNA: 51 bases, framed from base 1. The collaborating institutions used their own protocols to collect whole blood in K2EDTA tubes. Collaborator samples were shipped for TCRbeta analysis as frozen whole blood, isolated PBMCs, or DNA extracted from either sample type. Recombination connected TRBV5-4 to TRBJ2-1; a stretch of 7 junction bases matches TRBD1. Source material: peripheral blood. This TCR derives from a woman in her thirties with acute or convalescent COVID-19. The DNA is as follows: TGTGCCAGCAGCCCACAGGGGAGCGGTAGCTCCTACAATGAGCAGTTCTTC. Its coded protein is CASSPQGSGSSYNEQFF.